A single T cell receptor beta chain is shown here with its context. This entry is derived from a study of technical replicates of blood from four donors. The data were produced by immunoSEQ multiplex PCR, yet TCRdb's version contains in-frame clones alone and is incomplete. The table includes approximately 87,000 clones, about 95% detected once. Germline values: CDR1 MNHEY, CDR2 SMNVEV (reference sequence). The CDR3 runs 14 residues. Trimming cost V 3 bases and J 6 bases, with 15 bases left between them. The specimen was T cells isolated from PBMCs. The J gene is TRBJ2-7, the V gene TRBV27; tentatively, D is TRBD1 (6 bases). The receptor comes from a human donor in good health. The CDR3 reads CASSFRMTGSEQYF. The CDR3, as DNA: TGTGCCAGCAGTTTTCGGATGACAGGCAGCGAGCAGTACTTC.